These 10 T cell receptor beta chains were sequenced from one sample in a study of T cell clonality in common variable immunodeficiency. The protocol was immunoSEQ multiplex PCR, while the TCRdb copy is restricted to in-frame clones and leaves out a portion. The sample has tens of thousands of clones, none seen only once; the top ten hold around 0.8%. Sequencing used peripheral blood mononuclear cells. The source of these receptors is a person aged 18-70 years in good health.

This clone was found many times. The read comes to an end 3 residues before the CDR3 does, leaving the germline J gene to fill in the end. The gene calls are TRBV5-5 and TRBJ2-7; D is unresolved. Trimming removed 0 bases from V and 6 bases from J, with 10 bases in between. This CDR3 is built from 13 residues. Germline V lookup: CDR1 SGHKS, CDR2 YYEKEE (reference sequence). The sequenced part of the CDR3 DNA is TGTGCCAGCAGCTTGGGGGCTCCCGGCGAG. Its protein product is CASSLGAPGE. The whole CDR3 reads CASSLGAPGEQYF.

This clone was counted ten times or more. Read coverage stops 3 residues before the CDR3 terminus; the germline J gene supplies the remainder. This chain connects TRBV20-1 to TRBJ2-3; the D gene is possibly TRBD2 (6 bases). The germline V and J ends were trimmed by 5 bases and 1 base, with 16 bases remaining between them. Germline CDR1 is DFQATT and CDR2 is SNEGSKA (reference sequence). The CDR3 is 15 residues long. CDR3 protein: CSAHSRDSRTDTQYF. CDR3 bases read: TGCAGTGCTCATTCCCGGGACTCCCGCACAGATACG.

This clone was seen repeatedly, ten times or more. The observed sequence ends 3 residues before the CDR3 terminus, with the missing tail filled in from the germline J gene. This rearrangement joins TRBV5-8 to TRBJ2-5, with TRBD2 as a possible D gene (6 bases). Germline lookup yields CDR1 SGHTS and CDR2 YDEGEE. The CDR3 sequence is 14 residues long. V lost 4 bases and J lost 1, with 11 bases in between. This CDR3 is CASSAGLRQETQYF. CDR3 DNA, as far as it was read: TGTGCCAGCAGCGCGGGACTCCGCCAAGAGACC.

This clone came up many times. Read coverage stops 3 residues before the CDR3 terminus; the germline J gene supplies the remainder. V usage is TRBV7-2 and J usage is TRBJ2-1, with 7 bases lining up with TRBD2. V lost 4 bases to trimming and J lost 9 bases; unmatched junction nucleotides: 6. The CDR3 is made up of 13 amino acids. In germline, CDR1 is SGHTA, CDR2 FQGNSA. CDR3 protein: CASSWDTSAEQFF. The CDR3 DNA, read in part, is TGTGCCAGCAGCTGGGATACTAGCGCTGAG.

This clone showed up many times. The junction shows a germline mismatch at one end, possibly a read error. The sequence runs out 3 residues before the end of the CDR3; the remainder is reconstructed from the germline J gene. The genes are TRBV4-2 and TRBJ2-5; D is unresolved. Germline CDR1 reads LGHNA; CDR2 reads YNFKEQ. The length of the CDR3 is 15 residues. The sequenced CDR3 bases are TGCGCCAGCAGCCAAGTATCCGGTGTGGAAGAGACC. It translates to CASSQVSGVEET. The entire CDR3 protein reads CASSQVSGVEETQYF.

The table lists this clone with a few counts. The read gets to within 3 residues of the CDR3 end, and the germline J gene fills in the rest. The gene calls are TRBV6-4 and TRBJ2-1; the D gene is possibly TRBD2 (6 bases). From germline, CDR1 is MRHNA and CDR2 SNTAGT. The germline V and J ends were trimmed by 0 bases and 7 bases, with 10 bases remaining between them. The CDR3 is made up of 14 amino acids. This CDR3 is CASSDSAGGNEQFF. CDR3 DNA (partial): TGTGCCAGCAGTGACTCGGCAGGAGGGAATGAG.

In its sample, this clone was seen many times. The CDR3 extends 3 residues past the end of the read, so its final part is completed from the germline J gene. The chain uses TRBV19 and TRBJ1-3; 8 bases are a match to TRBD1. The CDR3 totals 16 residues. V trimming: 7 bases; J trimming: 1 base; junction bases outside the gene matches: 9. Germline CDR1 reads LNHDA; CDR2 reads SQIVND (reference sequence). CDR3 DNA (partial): TGTGCCAGTACGAACAGGGGGAGCCCATCTGGAAACACC. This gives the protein CASTNRGSPSGNT. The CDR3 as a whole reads CASTNRGSPSGNTIYF.

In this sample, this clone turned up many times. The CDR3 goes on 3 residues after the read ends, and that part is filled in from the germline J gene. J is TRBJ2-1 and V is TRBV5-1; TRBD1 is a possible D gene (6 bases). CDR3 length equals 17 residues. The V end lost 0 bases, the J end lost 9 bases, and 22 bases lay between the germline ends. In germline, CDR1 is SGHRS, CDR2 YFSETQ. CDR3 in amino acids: CASSLGFGDTERGEQFF. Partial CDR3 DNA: TGCGCCAGCAGCTTGGGATTTGGGGACACCGAACGGGGTGAG.

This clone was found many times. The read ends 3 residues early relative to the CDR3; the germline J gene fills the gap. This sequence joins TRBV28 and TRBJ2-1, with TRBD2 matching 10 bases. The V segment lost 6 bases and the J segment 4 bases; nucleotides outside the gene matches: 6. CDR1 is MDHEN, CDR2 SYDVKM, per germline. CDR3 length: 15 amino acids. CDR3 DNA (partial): TGTGCCAGCAGCCCTAGCGGGAGTTATTACAATGAG. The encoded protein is CASSPSGSYYNE. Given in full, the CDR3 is CASSPSGSYYNEQFF.

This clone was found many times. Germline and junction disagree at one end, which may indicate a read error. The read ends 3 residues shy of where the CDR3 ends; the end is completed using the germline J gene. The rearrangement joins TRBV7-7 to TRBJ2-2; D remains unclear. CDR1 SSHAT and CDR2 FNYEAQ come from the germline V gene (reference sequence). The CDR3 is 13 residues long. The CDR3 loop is CASSLESAGELFF. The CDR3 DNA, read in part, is TGTGCTAGCAGCTTAGAAAGCGCCGGGGAG.